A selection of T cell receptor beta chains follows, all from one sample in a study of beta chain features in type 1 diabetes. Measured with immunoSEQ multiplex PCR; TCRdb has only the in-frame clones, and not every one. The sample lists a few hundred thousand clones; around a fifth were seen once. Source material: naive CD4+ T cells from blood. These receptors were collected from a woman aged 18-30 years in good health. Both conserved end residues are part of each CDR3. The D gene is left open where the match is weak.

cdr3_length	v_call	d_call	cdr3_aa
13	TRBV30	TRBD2	CAWSVSPAGAQFF
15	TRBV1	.	CTSSQASTGEYGYTF
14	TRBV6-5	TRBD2	CASRGLAGVNEQFF
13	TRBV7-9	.	CASSSTPLAEAFF
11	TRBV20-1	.	CSAINTGLQHF
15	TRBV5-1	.	CASSLIPGWNYGYTF
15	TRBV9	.	CASSTGLLSTDTQYF
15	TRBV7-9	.	CASSLIGLMNTEAFF
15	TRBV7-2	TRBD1	CASSSQTGANTEAFF
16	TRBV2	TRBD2	CASSENPSGGAETQYF
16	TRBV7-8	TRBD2	CASSLARAGALNTQYF
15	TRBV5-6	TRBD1	CASSLGPGTVKTQYF
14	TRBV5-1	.	CASSLVQGAYEQYF
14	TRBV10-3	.	CAISEANSNYEQYF
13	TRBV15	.	CATSPGFDYGYTF
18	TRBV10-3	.	CAISDGGGRPSGANVLTF
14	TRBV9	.	CASSVGAGRETQYF
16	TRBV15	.	CATSRDPGGWDTEAFF
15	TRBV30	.	CACSPRSGSYNEQFF
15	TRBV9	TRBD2	CASSSATSETDTQYF
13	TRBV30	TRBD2	CAWSVLTSGTQYF
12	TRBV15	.	CATSRQDYEQYF
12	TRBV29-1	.	CSVVVRRETQYF
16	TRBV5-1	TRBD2	CASSRGKRGNQETQYF
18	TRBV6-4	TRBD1	CASSDGAGTGDPNQPQHF
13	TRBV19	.	CASLDQGNTEAFF